By share, the clone carrying this TCR beta chain ranks as medium-sized. The sample originates from a study of metastatic and nonmetastatic thyroid tumors. Via MiXCR, TCRdb re-called the PCR reads. The sample lists roughly 15,000 clones; 20% to 25% were seen once. Patients were all untreated before their thyroid surgery. The CDR3 extends over 15 amino acids. Trimming took 0 bases from V and 2 from J, leaving 8 bases between them. Germline assignment: CDR1 LNHDA and CDR2 SQIVND (reference sequence). V gene TRBV19 combines with J gene TRBJ2-1; no reliable D call. The sample consisted of adjacent normal tissue. The receptor's source is a female donor with papillary thyroid cancer or a benign thyroid nodule (not recorded which). Some clones in this sample may be carry-over from other donors' samples. This CDR3 is CASSIDLEPYNEQFF. The CDR3 DNA reads as TGTGCCAGTAGTATAGATCTCGAGCCCTACAATGAGCAGTTCTTC.